One sample yielded the 2 T cell receptor beta chains listed below, sequenced in a study of blood T cell repertoires in COVID-19. This table comes from immunoSEQ multiplex PCR, and its TCRdb copy is limited to in-frame clones, with some not included. The data show roughly 72,000 clones, with under 90% seen just once and 18% held by the top ten. The sequenced sample consisted of peripheral blood. Receptors originate from a man aged 65-85 years who had recovered from COVID-19.

This clone was seen more than once but under ten times. The genes are TRBV7-9 and TRBJ1-1, with D possibly matching TRBD1 (6 bases). V lost 2 bases, J lost 1 base, and 8 bases lay in between. Germline V gene lookup returns CDR1 SEHNR and CDR2 FQNEAQ (reference sequence). The CDR3 extends over 14 amino acids. The CDR3 region has the DNA TGTGCCAGCAGCTTATCCAGGGGGAACACTGAAGCTTTCTTT. Its protein is CASSLSRGNTEAFF.

The chain uses TRBV7-6 and TRBJ2-1; TRBD2 matches 11 bases. The CDR3 sequence is 16 residues long. The germline gives CDR1 SGHVS, CDR2 FNYEAQ. Trimming took 2 bases from V and 5 from J; bases not matched to a gene: 5. The CDR3 spells CASSLSTSGAHNEQFF. As DNA, the CDR3 is TGTGCCAGCAGCTTATCGACTAGCGGGGCCCACAATGAGCAGTTCTTC.